These T cell receptor beta chains were read from a single sample in a study of cytomegalovirus exposure and HLA in healthy donors. Profiled with immunoSEQ multiplex PCR; TCRdb holds only in-frame clones, not every one. Of under 150,000 clones listed, around 80% were seen once; the top ten hold around 1.8%. The sequenced sample was PBMCs. Receptors were obtained from a woman aged 45-59 years in good health and CMV-seronegative. CDR3s include the opening cysteine and the closing phenylalanine or tryptophan. The D gene is left open where the match is weak. Some rows have no size entry. The others give once, few or many, or a class for an expanded clone.

TRBJ1-3 TRBV14 NA NA CASSQFSGNTIYF TGTGCCAGCAGCCAATTCAGTGGAAACACCATATATTTT
TRBJ2-3 TRBV7-2 NA NA CASSRELSQYF TGTGCCAGCAGCCGGGAGTTGTCGCAGTATTTT
TRBJ1-2 TRBV29-1 once NA CSVEDPQGGEYTF TGCAGCGTTGAAGATCCCCAGGGTGGGGAATACACCTTC
TRBJ1-2 TRBV5-5 few NA CASSLDRAGTF TGTGCCAGCAGCTTGGACAGGGCTGGCACCTTC
TRBJ1-4 TRBV28 NA TRBD1 CASSLWGQRKANEKLFF TGTGCCAGCAGTTTATGGGGACAGCGGAAGGCTAATGAAAAACTGTTTTTT
TRBJ2-5 TRBV6-6 NA TRBD1 CASSLGGTGETQYF TGTGCCAGCAGTCTCGGAGGGACAGGGGAGACCCAGTACTTC
TRBJ1-2 TRBV28 few TRBD1 CASSLQQGANYGYTF TGTGCCAGCAGTCTCCAACAGGGGGCTAACTATGGCTACACCTTC
TRBJ1-1 TRBV28 once NA CASTPGGRIMNTEAFF TGTGCCAGCACCCCGGGAGGGAGAATAATGAACACTGAAGCTTTCTTT
TRBJ1-1 TRBV5-4 NA TRBD1 CASSLGDRGENTEAFF TGTGCCAGCAGCTTGGGGGACAGGGGAGAGAACACTGAAGCTTTCTTT
TRBJ2-2 TRBV18 NA TRBD1 CASSVRDRGISGELFF TGTGCCAGCTCAGTCCGGGACAGGGGGATCAGCGGGGAGCTGTTTTTT
TRBJ1-1 TRBV28 NA NA CASNFQGGHTEAFF TGTGCCAGCAACTTCCAGGGAGGGCACACTGAAGCTTTCTTT
TRBJ1-1 TRBV11-3 NA TRBD1 CASSQRQGLGTEAFF TGTGCCAGCAGCCAACGACAGGGTTTAGGGACTGAAGCTTTCTTT
TRBJ2-7 TRBV28 NA TRBD1 CASSFSGQGTYEQYF TGTGCCAGCAGTTTCTCTGGACAGGGGACCTACGAGCAGTACTTC
TRBJ1-1 TRBV5-5 NA NA CASSRGGGSELAFF TGTGCCAGCAGCCGGGGTGGGGGCTCGGAATTGGCTTTCTTT
TRBJ1-4 TRBV2 NA TRBD1 CASSGWDSHEKLFF TGTGCCAGCAGTGGATGGGACAGCCATGAAAAACTGTTTTTT
TRBJ2-5 TRBV5-4 once TRBD2 CASSLDNGLAGVGTQYF TGTGCCAGCAGCTTGGACAATGGACTAGCGGGAGTTGGGACCCAGTACTTC
TRBJ1-4 TRBV25-1 NA NA CASSESGIGQTNEKLFF TGTGCCAGCAGTGAAAGCGGTATAGGACAGACTAATGAAAAACTGTTTTTT
TRBJ1-5 TRBV19 NA NA CASSRSASGGQPQHF TGTGCCAGTAGTCGGTCCGCGAGCGGGGGGCAGCCCCAGCATTTT
TRBJ1-1 TRBV6-1 NA NA CASTPDSVLNTEAFF TGTGCCAGCACCCCAGACTCTGTCTTGAACACTGAAGCTTTCTTT
TRBJ2-1 TRBV7-9 few TRBD1 CASSDRVSYNEQFF TGTGCCAGCAGCGACAGGGTTTCCTACAATGAGCAGTTCTTC
TRBJ1-5 TRBV30 NA TRBD1 CAWSPGQEDQPQNF TGTGCCTGGAGTCCAGGACAGGAGGATCAGCCCCAGAATTTT
TRBJ2-2 TRBV30 NA TRBD2 CAWSWGGSRTGELFF TGTGCCTGGAGTTGGGGCGGGAGTCGAACCGGGGAGCTGTTTTTT
TRBJ2-3 TRBV11-1 NA TRBD2 CASSSGTSGTADTQYF TGTGCCAGCAGCTCCGGGACTAGCGGGACCGCAGATACGCAGTATTTT
TRBJ2-2 TRBV9 once NA CASSVTFGELFF TGTGCCAGCAGCGTAACTTTTGGGGAGCTGTTTTTT
TRBJ2-1 TRBV2 few NA CASNHRTTDNEQFF TGTGCCAGCAATCACCGGACTACCGACAATGAGCAGTTCTTC
TRBJ2-5 TRBV6-5 NA NA CASSYSGGAGETQYF TGTGCCAGCAGTTACTCGGGGGGGGCCGGGGAGACCCAGTACTTC
TRBJ2-5 TRBV7-9 NA TRBD2 CASSPVRAGAFVKETQYF TGTGCCAGCAGCCCTGTTCGGGCGGGAGCCTTTGTAAAAGAGACCCAGTACTTC
TRBJ1-3 TRBV2 NA NA CASRQDSGNTIYF TGTGCCAGCAGGCAGGACTCTGGAAACACCATATATTTT
TRBJ1-2 TRBV7-2 NA NA CASSFGGSSYGYTF TGTGCCAGCAGCTTTGGGGGGTCGAGCTATGGCTACACCTTC
TRBJ2-7 TRBV29-1 NA TRBD2 CSGWTSGSYEQYF TGCAGCGGATGGACTAGCGGGAGTTACGAGCAGTACTTC
TRBJ2-1 TRBV30 NA TRBD2 CAFVAGSYNEQFF TGTGCCTTCGTAGCGGGCTCCTACAATGAGCAGTTCTTC
TRBJ2-6 TRBV7-3 NA NA CASSLKVSSSGANVLTF TGTGCCAGCAGCTTAAAAGTCAGTTCCTCTGGGGCCAACGTCCTGACTTTC
TRBJ1-3 TRBV4-2 NA NA CASSSQVSSGNTIYF TGTGCCAGCAGCTCACAGGTTTCCTCTGGAAACACCATATATTTT
TRBJ2-7 TRBV10-2 NA NA CASSPRGGSYEQYF TGCGCCAGCAGTCCCAGGGGCGGCTCCTACGAGCAGTACTTC
TRBJ2-2 TRBV29-1 NA NA CSVEEGGNTGELFF TGCAGCGTTGAGGAGGGAGGCAATACCGGGGAGCTGTTTTTT
TRBJ1-1 TRBV14 NA NA CASSHSGPTEAFF TGTGCCAGCAGCCACTCAGGTCCCACTGAAGCTTTCTTT
TRBJ2-5 TRBV5-1 NA TRBD1 CASSFTGGETQYF TGCGCCAGCAGCTTCACAGGGGGAGAGACCCAGTACTTC
TRBJ1-2 TRBV4-1 NA NA CASSPLGQTNYGYTF TGCGCCAGCAGCCCCCTCGGACAGACAAACTATGGCTACACCTTC
TRBJ2-7 TRBV2 NA NA CASLAGAAYEQYF TGTGCCAGTCTCGCAGGGGCTGCCTACGAGCAGTACTTC
TRBJ1-5 TRBV4-1 NA NA CASSQGAEMSTNQPQHF TGCGCCAGCAGCCAAGGGGCAGAAATGTCAACCAATCAGCCCCAGCATTTT
TRBJ2-3 TRBV9 NA TRBD2 CASSAKAGGVLNTQYF TGTGCCAGCAGCGCAAAAGCGGGAGGGGTACTGAATACGCAGTATTTT